The 7 T cell receptor beta chains listed next were all sequenced from one sample in a study of T cell repertoires in cytomegalovirus infection. MiXCR, run by TCRdb on the reads, gives a single entry per CDR3 protein. The sample gives around 120,000 distinct CDR3 sequences, 8% to 9% of which show up once; about 9.4% is in the top ten. The sample taken for sequencing was PBMCs. The receptors come from a human donor in good health (CMV status not recorded). Some clones in this sample may be carry-over from other donors' samples.

This clonotype was counted many times. The chain carries TRBV15 and TRBJ2-6; maybe TRBD2 (6 bases). There are 16 residues in the CDR3. V was cut by 8 bases and J by 4 bases, with 18 bases left in between. Germline V lookup: CDR1 LNHNV, CDR2 YYDKDF (reference sequence). The CDR3 region has the DNA TGTGCCACCTCGGGAGTCCAAGGGACCGGGGCCAACGTCCTGACTTTC. It encodes CATSGVQGTGANVLTF.

The count of this clonotype is one. The gene calls are TRBV20-1 and TRBJ2-3; the match to TRBD1 covers 8 bases. The CDR3 runs 15 residues. V lost 1 base to trimming and J lost 7 bases; unmatched junction nucleotides: 10. Germline V gives CDR1 DFQATT, CDR2 SNEGSKA (reference sequence). For the CDR3, the DNA is TGCAGTGCTAGAGCGGAAAACAGGGGGGTAAATACGCAGTATTTT. Translated, it gives CSARAENRGVNTQYF.

CDR3 loop: CASRWSRAGETQYF. The CDR3 region has the DNA TGTGCCAGCAGATGGTCCAGGGCCGGTGAGACCCAGTACTTC. The gene calls are TRBV28 and TRBJ2-5; D possibly corresponds to TRBD1 (5 bases). Germline lookup yields CDR1 MDHEN and CDR2 SYDVKM. The CDR3 is made up of 14 amino acids. Trimming stripped 6 bases from V and 5 bases from J, with 16 bases between.

This sequence joins TRBV9 and TRBJ1-6; 9 bases are shared with TRBD1. V dropped 0 bases and J dropped 10; count of bases not matched to a gene: 5. Germline values: CDR1 SGDLS, CDR2 YYNGEE. The CDR3 has 15 amino acids. The CDR3, as DNA: TGTGCCAGCAGCGTAGCTCCGACAGGGGGATCACCCCTCCACTTT. Amino acid sequence: CASSVAPTGGSPLHF. The full variable domain, rest sourced from reference TRBV9 and TRBJ1-6, is DSGVTQTPKHLITATGQRVTLRCSPRSGDLSVYWYQQSLDQGLQFLIQYYNGEERAKGNILERFSAQQFPDLHSELNLSSLELGDSALYFCASSVAPTGGSPLHFGNGTRLTVT.

This clonotype was detected many times. CDR3 in amino acids: CSVRGGGGAKYNEQFF. CDR3 bases: TGCAGCGTTCGCGGGGGAGGGGGCGCGAAATACAATGAGCAGTTCTTC. The rearrangement uses TRBV29-1 and TRBJ2-1; D tentatively reads TRBD1 or TRBD2 (7 bases each). With 5 bases removed from V and 4 bases from J, the gap between germline ends came to 21 bases. Germline-derived CDR1 and CDR2 are SQVTM and ANQGSEA. This CDR3 region has 16 residues.

The table lists this clonotype with many counts. CDR3 sequence reads: CAISDYQGGSPLHF. In DNA form, the CDR3 reads TGTGCCATCAGTGATTACCAGGGAGGTTCACCCCTCCACTTT. V and J are TRBV10-3 and TRBJ1-6; weak D call: TRBD1 (5 bases). This CDR3 has 14 residues. With 3 bases removed from V and 9 bases from J, the gap between germline ends came to 12 bases. Per germline, CDR1 ENHRY and CDR2 SYGVKD.

This clonotype was counted ten times or more. V is TRBV7-2 and J is TRBJ1-4, with D maybe TRBD1 (5 bases). The germline V gene encodes CDR1 SGHTA and CDR2 FQGNSA. The CDR3 is 14 residues long. Between the trimmed V and J ends, which lost 3 bases and 8 bases, there was a span of 13 bases. The CDR3 sequence: CASSLSQGNEKLFF. For the CDR3, the DNA is TGTGCCAGCAGCTTGAGTCAGGGCAACGAAAAACTGTTTTTT.